Listed here is a single TCR beta chain. Method: immunoSEQ multiplex PCR; TCRdb's copy keeps in-frame clones and lacks some. The table lists over 100,000 clones, around three quarters of them singletons, with about 4.1% in the top ten. Germline V gives CDR1 MNHEY, CDR2 SVGEGT. The V end was cut by 6 bases, the J end by 2 bases, with 17 bases between. This CDR3 comprises 16 residues. The data were taken from a study of blood T cell repertoires in COVID-19. The sequenced sample was peripheral blood. The V call is TRBV6-2 or TRBV6-3, the J call TRBJ2-1, with a tentative D call TRBD2 (5 bases). The origin of this receptor is a human donor in a cohort sampled during active or convalescent COVID-19. CDR3 in amino acids: CASSPTSGSTYNEQFF. The CDR3 DNA follows: TGTGCCAGCAGCCCTACTAGTGGCAGCACCTACAATGAGCAGTTCTTC.